A single sample gave rise to the 3 T cell receptor beta chains below, sequenced in a study of T cells in Graves' hyperthyroidism and ophthalmopathy. Amplification of TCR beta CDR3 regions was performed using RNA transcripts as template. First-round RT-PCR of the TCR CDR3 relied on the HTBI primer set. One entry per CDR3 protein results from TCRdb running MiXCR on the multiplex PCR reads. Here the sample spans over 700,000 distinct CDR3 sequences, 35% to 40% being singletons. The specimen was blood. These receptors originate from a man between 18 and 35 years old with Graves' hyperthyroidism.

The chain couples TRBV2 to TRBJ2-5, with 11 nucleotides matching TRBD2. This CDR3 is 18 amino acids long. Per the germline V gene, CDR1 is SNHLY and CDR2 is FYNNEI. V lost 5 bases and J lost 4; bases outside the gene matches: 15. The CDR3 DNA reads TGTGCCAGCAGTTTCGAGACTAGCGGGATCGTTCCGGGAGAGACCCAGTACTTC. It translates to CASSFETSGIVPGETQYF.

This clonotype was seen more than once but under ten times. The J gene is TRBJ2-6, the V gene TRBV7-9; 7 bases agree with TRBD1. The V gene end was trimmed by 2 bases and the J gene end by 0 bases; junction bases not matched to a gene: 4. CDR1 is SEHNR, CDR2 FQNEAQ, per germline (reference sequence). The CDR3 consists of 17 residues. For the CDR3, the DNA is TGTGCCAGCAGCTTAATCCCAGGGGGCTCTGGGGCCAACGTCCTGACTTTC. Translated: CASSLIPGGSGANVLTF.

J is TRBJ1-6 and V is TRBV7-8; tentative D call: TRBD1 (5 bases). The V end was cut by 0 bases, the J end by 13 bases, with 16 bases between. Germline values: CDR1 SGHVS, CDR2 FQNEAQ. CDR3 length: 15 amino acids. In nucleotides, the CDR3 is TGTGCCAGCAGCTTAGCGGGGGTCCTAATTCACCCCCTCCACTTT. It translates to CASSLAGVLIHPLHF.